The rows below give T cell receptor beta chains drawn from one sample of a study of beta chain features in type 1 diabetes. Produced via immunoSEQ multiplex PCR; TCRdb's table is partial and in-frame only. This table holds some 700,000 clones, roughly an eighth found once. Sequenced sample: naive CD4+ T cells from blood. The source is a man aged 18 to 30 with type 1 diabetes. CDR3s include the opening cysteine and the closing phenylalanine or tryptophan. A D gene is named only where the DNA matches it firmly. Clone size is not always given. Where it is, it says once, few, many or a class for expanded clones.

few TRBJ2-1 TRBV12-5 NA CASGLVQGNEQFF TGTGCTAGTGGTTTGGTACAGGGTAATGAGCAGTTCTTC
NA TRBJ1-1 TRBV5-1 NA CASSGGQSDITEAFF TGCGCCAGCAGCGGAGGACAGAGCGATATCACTGAAGCTTTCTTT
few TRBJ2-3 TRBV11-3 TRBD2 CASSGTSGTSTDTQYF TGTGCCAGCAGCGGGACTAGCGGAACTAGCACAGATACGCAGTATTTT
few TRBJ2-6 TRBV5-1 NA CASSLGEQGIGGANVLTF TGCGCCAGCAGCTTGGGGGAACAGGGAATCGGAGGGGCCAACGTCCTGACTTTC
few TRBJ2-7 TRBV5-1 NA CASSFLTGGPYEQYF TGCGCCAGCAGCTTCTTGACGGGGGGCCCCTACGAGCAGTACTTC
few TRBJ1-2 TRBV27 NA CASSFRGGGYTF TGTGCCAGCAGTTTTCGGGGAGGTGGCTACACCTTC
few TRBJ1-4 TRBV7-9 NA CASSLAQASVEKLFF TGTGCCAGCAGCTTAGCGCAGGCCTCAGTAGAAAAACTGTTTTTT
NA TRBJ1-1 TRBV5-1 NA CASSSGTANTEAFF TGCGCCAGCAGCTCCGGGACGGCGAACACTGAAGCTTTCTTT
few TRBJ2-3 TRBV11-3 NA CASSFTRQKPSTDTQYF TGTGCCAGCAGCTTCACCCGACAGAAGCCTAGCACAGATACGCAGTATTTT
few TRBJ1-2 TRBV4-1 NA CASSQNGLYTF TGCGCCAGCAGCCAGAACGGACTCTACACCTTC
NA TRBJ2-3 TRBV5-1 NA CASSTQGPDTQYF TGCGCCAGCAGCACGCAGGGGCCAGATACGCAGTATTTT
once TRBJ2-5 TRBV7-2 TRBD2 CASSFSGGQETQYF TGTGCCAGCAGCTTCTCCGGGGGGCAAGAGACCCAGTACTTC
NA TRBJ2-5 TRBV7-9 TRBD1 CASRTTGGTQETQYF TGTGCCAGCAGAACTACAGGGGGGACCCAAGAGACCCAGTACTTC
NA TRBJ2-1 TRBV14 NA CASSPLGQPYNEQFF TGTGCCAGCAGCCCCTTAGGACAGCCCTACAATGAGCAGTTCTTC
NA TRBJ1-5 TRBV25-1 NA CASSESGRTSNQPQHF TGTGCCAGCAGTGAATCCGGCAGGACCTCCAATCAGCCCCAGCATTTT
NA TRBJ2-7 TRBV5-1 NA CASSLSGPNTPAHEQYF TGCGCCAGCAGCTTATCCGGGCCTAATACCCCCGCCCACGAGCAGTACTTC
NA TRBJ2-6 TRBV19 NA CASSPEDNSANVLTF TGTGCCAGTAGTCCCGAGGATAATTCGGCCAACGTCCTGACTTTC
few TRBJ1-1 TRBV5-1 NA CASSTRLRDTEAFF TGCGCCAGCAGCACTAGGCTACGGGACACTGAAGCTTTCTTT
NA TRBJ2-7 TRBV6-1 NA CASSRTSSYEQYF TGTGCCAGCAGCAGGACATCGTCCTACGAGCAGTACTTC
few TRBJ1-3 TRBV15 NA CATSRSGNTIYF TGTGCCACCAGCAGGTCTGGAAACACCATATATTTT
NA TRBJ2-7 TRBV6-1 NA CASTSGPSSYEQYF TGTGCCAGTACATCAGGCCCGAGCTCCTACGAGCAGTACTTC
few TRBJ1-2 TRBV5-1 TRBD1 CASSTGQAPYGYTF TGCGCCAGCAGCACGGGACAGGCCCCCTATGGCTACACCTTC
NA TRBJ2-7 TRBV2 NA CASSEEIYEQYF TGTGCCAGCAGCGAGGAAATCTACGAGCAGTACTTC
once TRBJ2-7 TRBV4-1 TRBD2 CASSHNSGGRYEQYF TGCGCCAGCAGCCACAATAGCGGGGGCAGGTACGAGCAGTACTTC
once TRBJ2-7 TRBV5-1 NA CASSLEQGPEQYF TGCGCCAGCAGCTTGGAACAGGGACCCGAGCAGTACTTC
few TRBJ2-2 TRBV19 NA CASSTTGSSGELFF TGTGCCAGTAGTACCACAGGGTCGTCCGGGGAGCTGTTTTTT
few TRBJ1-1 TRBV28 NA CASSSGPEAFF TGTGCCAGCAGTTCCGGACCTGAAGCTTTCTTT
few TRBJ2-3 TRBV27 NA CASRGSARDTQYF TGTGCCAGCCGGGGATCCGCTAGGGATACGCAGTATTTT
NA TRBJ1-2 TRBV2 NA CASSEANLVGGYTF TGTGCCAGCAGTGAGGCGAATTTGGTGGGTGGCTACACCTTC
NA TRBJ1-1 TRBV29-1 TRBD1 CSVVGQGVNTEAFF TGCAGCGTTGTCGGTCAGGGGGTCAACACTGAAGCTTTCTTT
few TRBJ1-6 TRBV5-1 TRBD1 CASSIGTGDYNSPLHF TGCGCCAGCAGCATCGGTACAGGGGACTATAATTCACCCCTCCACTTT
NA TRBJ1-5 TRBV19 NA CASSGGARGQPQHF TGTGCCAGTAGTGGCGGGGCGCGGGGACAGCCCCAGCATTTT
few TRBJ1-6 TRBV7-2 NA CASRSIGPLHF TGTGCCAGCAGGTCGATTGGACCCCTCCACTTT
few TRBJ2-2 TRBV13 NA CASSSRGAIGTGELFF TGTGCCAGCAGCTCCCGGGGGGCAATCGGCACCGGGGAGCTGTTTTTT
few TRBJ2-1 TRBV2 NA CASSRTAYNEQFF TGTGCCAGCAGTCGGACAGCTTACAATGAGCAGTTCTTC
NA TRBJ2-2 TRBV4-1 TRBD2 CASSQSRTAGGDTGELFF TGCGCCAGCAGCCAATCAAGGACAGCGGGGGGAGACACCGGGGAGCTGTTTTTT
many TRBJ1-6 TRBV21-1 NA CASSKVQGDNSPLHF TGTGCCAGCAGCAAGGTGCAGGGGGATAATTCACCCCTCCACTTT
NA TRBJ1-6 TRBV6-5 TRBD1 CASSYRGTGRNSPLHF TGTGCCAGCAGTTACCGGGGGACAGGGCGCAATTCACCCCTCCACTTT
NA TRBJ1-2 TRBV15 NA CATSRPDIPSYGYTF TGTGCCACCAGCAGACCGGACATCCCATCCTATGGCTACACCTTC
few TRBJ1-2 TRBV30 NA CAWSTLVQQGYTF TGTGCCTGGAGTACCCTTGTCCAGCAAGGCTACACCTTC
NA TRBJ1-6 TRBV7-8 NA CASSLGVGPQSPLHF TGTGCCAGCAGCTTAGGTGTAGGCCCTCAATCACCCCTCCACTTT
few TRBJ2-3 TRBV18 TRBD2 CASSPGLAGGDTQYF TGTGCCAGCTCACCCGGACTAGCGGGGGGAGATACGCAGTATTTT
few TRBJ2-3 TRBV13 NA CASGKGGGATDTQYF TGTGCCAGCGGTAAAGGAGGGGGGGCGACAGATACGCAGTATTTT
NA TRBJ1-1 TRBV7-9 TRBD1 CASSQTTGDNAEAFF TGTGCCAGCAGCCAAACGACAGGGGACAACGCTGAAGCTTTCTTT
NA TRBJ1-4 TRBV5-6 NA CASSLERNEKLFF TGTGCCAGCAGCTTGGAAAGAAATGAAAAACTGTTTTTT
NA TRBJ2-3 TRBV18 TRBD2 CASSPFATSGGATDTQYF TGTGCCAGCTCACCTTTCGCGACTAGCGGGGGGGCCACAGATACGCAGTATTTT
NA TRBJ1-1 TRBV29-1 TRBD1 CSVAGQRNTEAFF TGCAGCGTCGCGGGACAGCGGAACACTGAAGCTTTCTTT
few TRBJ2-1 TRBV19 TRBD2 CATRTEPAGIYNEQFF TGTGCCACCCGAACGGAACCAGCGGGGATCTACAATGAGCAGTTCTTC
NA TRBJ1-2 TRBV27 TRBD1 CASSSYRGNYGYTF TGTGCCAGCAGTTCCTACAGGGGAAACTATGGCTACACCTTC